The 3 T cell receptor beta chains in this list originate from one sample, sequenced in a study of blood T cell repertoires in COVID-19. Using immunoSEQ multiplex PCR, the repertoire was profiled, and TCRdb retains in-frame clones only, with some absent. The top ten hold nearly 4.5% of the sample, which has fewer than 200,000 clones, around four fifths seen once. The sequenced material came from PBMCs or T cells enriched from blood (not recorded which). Source of these receptors: a woman aged 50 to 60 who had recovered from COVID-19.

As concerns this clone: Other DNA sequences from this sample encode an identical CDR3 as well. This chain connects TRBV4-3 to TRBJ2-3, with 8 bases fitting TRBD1. CDR1 is LGHNA, CDR2 YSLEER, per germline. The CDR3 contains 14 residues. J gave up 4 bases and V 4 bases, and 4 bases lay outside the gene matches. CDR3 DNA sequence: TGCGCCAGCAGCCCTGGACAGGGAGCAGATACGCAGTATTTT. It is translated as CASSPGQGADTQYF.

V usage is TRBV12-5 and J usage is TRBJ1-2; 7 bases match TRBD1. The CDR3 totals 15 residues. Trimming removed 3 bases from V and 8 bases from J; junction bases left unmatched: 12. The germline gives CDR1 LGHNT, CDR2 FRNRAP. DNA of the CDR3: TGTGCTAGTGGTTTTTCGGACAGGTTCTCTAACGGCTACACCTTC. This sequence encodes CASGFSDRFSNGYTF.

CDR3 sequence reads: CASSKRQGQGNTGELFF. CDR3 nucleotide sequence: TGTGCCAGCAGCAAACGCCAGGGACAGGGGAACACCGGGGAGCTGTTTTTT. The chain joins TRBV9 to TRBJ2-2; 9 bases are a match to TRBD1. Germline CDR1 is SGDLS and CDR2 is YYNGEE. Losses at the gene ends were 4 bases for V and 1 base for J; bases not matched to a gene: 8. This CDR3 has 17 amino acids.